This T cell receptor (beta chain) was identified in a study of identifying expanded T cells in peripheral blood. Overall study results and limits: Variance in clone template counts between approximately two-week samples significantly increased with total template count across all healthy donors. Technical replicates showed roughly 1.2 changed clones; two weeks roughly 16; four weeks 19.

For this clone: Its target is not known.

The repertoire was sequenced with immunoSEQ multiplex PCR; TCRdb's copy has only in-frame clones and lacks some. The data show about 78,000 clones, about four fifths seen once. This CDR3 has 15 amino acids. The germline V gene encodes CDR1 PRHDT and CDR2 FYEKMQ (reference sequence). Trimming shortened V by 5 bases and J by 3 bases, and 16 bases separated the two germline ends. The specimen was blood. This sequence originates from a person aged 18 to 75 in good health. V gene TRBV13 combines with J gene TRBJ1-1; TRBD1 might be the D (5 bases). The CDR3: CASSPQGAPDTEAFF. CDR3 in DNA: TGTGCCAGCAGCCCACAAGGGGCTCCGGACACTGAAGCTTTCTTT.